This T cell receptor (beta chain) was captured in a study of response to subunit inactivated influenza vaccine. The CDR3 consists of 15 residues. Germline loops: CDR1 MNHEY, CDR2 SVGEGT. V lost 8 bases and J lost 1; bases outside the gene matches: 9. TCRdb fed the RT-PCR reads into MiXCR, producing one record per CDR3 protein. The sample has around 520,000 distinct CDR3 sequences; about 11% are singletons. As for this clonotype: Antigen specificity is unknown.

Study results and caveats: Few new T cells, the authors suggested, are recruited by each seasonal influenza vaccination.

The sequence was obtained from a man aged 45-65 years who received an inactivated influenza vaccine. The chain carries TRBV6-2 or TRBV6-3 and TRBJ2-3; TRBD2 matches at 7 bases. The sequences come from PBMCs from blood, collected on the day of vaccination. The CDR3: CASDSRERGTDTQYF. The CDR3, as DNA: TGTGCCAGCGACTCGCGGGAGCGGGGCACAGATACGCAGTATTTT.